This T cell receptor (beta chain) came from a study of Siglec-9 on CD8 T cells in melanoma. Only in-frame clones appear in the TCRdb table, and some are missing; sequencing was by immunoSEQ multiplex PCR. The repertoire includes 25,000 to 30,000 clones, about 80% of them detected once, and almost 6% sits in the top ten. This receptor was obtained from a human donor in good health. Material: Siglec-9- CD8+ T cells sorted from blood.

CDR3 sequence (DNA): TGTGCCAGCAGTGGGGTAGCGGGGGGGCATTTTGATACGCAGTATTTT. Amino acids: CASSGVAGGHFDTQYF. This chain joins TRBV27 and TRBJ2-3; 11 nucleotides match TRBD2. The trim removed 5 bases at V and 6 bases at J, leaving 10 bases unmatched. Germline CDR1 and CDR2: MNHEY and SMNVEV (reference sequence). There are 16 residues in the CDR3.